This entry lists 21 T cell receptor beta chains sequenced from one sample in a study of immune cell composition in non-small cell lung cancer. This table comes from immunoSEQ multiplex PCR, and its TCRdb copy is limited to in-frame clones, with some not included. The sample gives around 5,600 clones, about 85% of which show up once; 6.4% is in the top ten. Normal lung was taken at the farthest possible site, at least 3 cm from tumour. The source material was non-adjacent lung tissue. Receptors originate from a human donor with non-small cell lung cancer.

This clone is classed as large (0.1 to 1%). This chain uses TRBV6-1 with TRBJ1-5; D unclear. The CDR3 extends over 14 amino acids. Germline assignment: CDR1 MNHNS and CDR2 SASEGT. Trimming removed 2 bases at V and 3 bases at J, with 8 bases between. The CDR3 DNA is TGTGCCAGCAGTGAAAATAACAACAATCAGCCCCAGCATTTT. As protein: CASSENNNNQPQHF.

The rearrangement joins TRBV7-9 to TRBJ2-1; 14 positions agree with TRBD2. V trimming: 1 base; J trimming: 7 bases; junction bases outside the gene matches: 6. The CDR3 is 17 amino acids. CDR1 is SEHNR and CDR2 is FQNEAQ in the germline V gene (reference sequence). As DNA, the CDR3 is TGTGCCAGCAGCTTAGGGACTAGCGGGAGGTTAGGGAATGAGCAGTTCTTC. Encoded protein: CASSLGTSGRLGNEQFF. The full variable domain, completed using reference TRBV7-9 and TRBJ2-1, is DTGVSQNPRHKITKRGQNVTFRCDPISEHNRLYWYRQTLGQGPEFLTYFQNEAQLEKSRLLSDRFSAERPKGSFSTLEIQRTEQGDSAMYLCASSLGTSGRLGNEQFFGPGTRLTVL.

This clone has only one observation. The J gene is TRBJ2-3, the V gene TRBV4-2, with D perhaps TRBD1 (6 bases). Germline assignment: CDR1 LGHNA and CDR2 YNFKEQ. CDR3 length: 13 residues. V lost 8 bases and J lost 1, with 10 bases in between. The DNA of the CDR3 is TGTGCCAGCGGCCGACAGGGCACAGATACGCAGTATTTT. Encoded protein: CASGRQGTDTQYF.

V gene TRBV18 combines with J gene TRBJ1-1; 8 positions agree with TRBD1. CDR1 and CDR2 from the germline V gene are KGHSH and LQKENI. With 4 bases clipped from V and 4 bases from J, the junction kept 5 bases outside the gene matches. This CDR3 comprises 14 residues. The CDR3 nucleotides are TGTGCCAGCTCACAAGGACAGGGTTCCACTGAAGCTTTCTTT. Its protein product is CASSQGQGSTEAFF.

This clone was detected only once. The gene calls are TRBV7-9 and TRBJ2-5, with D unresolved. V was pared by 1 base and J by 5 bases, with 8 bases between. The CDR3 contains 13 residues. Per germline, CDR1 SEHNR and CDR2 FQNEAQ (reference sequence). CDR3 in DNA: TGTGCCAGCAGCTTAGATATTTCGGAGACCCAGTACTTC. This sequence encodes CASSLDISETQYF.

V is TRBV7-2 and J is TRBJ2-6; 8 bases are shared with TRBD1. V trimming: 1 base; J trimming: 0 bases; junction bases outside the gene matches: 2. This CDR3 has 17 amino acids. Germline values: CDR1 SGHTA, CDR2 FQGNSA. This CDR3 is CASSLGTGFSGANVLTF. Here the CDR3 DNA reads TGTGCCAGCAGCTTAGGGACAGGGTTCTCTGGGGCCAACGTCCTGACTTTC.

The chain employs TRBV15 and TRBJ2-3, with 7 bases matching TRBD1. The CDR3 runs to 14 residues. Losses at the gene ends were 3 bases for V and 6 bases for J; bases not matched to a gene: 6. From germline, CDR1 is LNHNV and CDR2 YYDKDF (reference sequence). CDR3 in DNA: TGTGCCACCAGCAGCTACAGGGGTGAGGATACGCAGTATTTT. Translation gives CATSSYRGEDTQYF.

The chain uses TRBV5-1 and TRBJ2-7; 13 bases are a match to TRBD2. Germline V gene data show CDR1 as SGHRS and CDR2 as YFSETQ. The CDR3 is 15 residues long. The junction had 9 bases not matched to a gene; V was cut back by 5 bases and J by 7 bases. The CDR3 coding sequence is TGCGCCAGCAGACGGACTAGCGGGAGCTCGGGGGAGCAGTACTTC. Encoded protein: CASRRTSGSSGEQYF. The variable domain in full, completed from reference TRBV5-1 and TRBJ2-7, reads KAGVTQTPRYLIKTRGQQVTLSCSPISGHRSVSWYQQTPGQGLQFLFEYFSETQRNKGNFPGRFSGRQFSNSRSEMNVSTLELGDSALYLCASRRTSGSSGEQYFGPGTRLTVT.

This clone was found a few times. This chain connects TRBV6-6 to TRBJ1-1, with D possibly TRBD1 on 6 matching bases. The CDR3 has 11 residues. The germline CDR1 and CDR2 sequences are MNHNY and SVGAGI (reference sequence). The V gene lost 6 bases and the J gene lost 8 bases, with 10 bases spanning the gap. CDR3 residues: CASRGGTEAFF. CDR3 DNA sequence: TGTGCCAGCAGGGGGGGGACAGAAGCTTTCTTT.

The chain employs TRBV30 and TRBJ2-1; 10 bases are a match to TRBD1. The CDR3 runs to 15 residues. From germline, CDR1 is GTSNPN and CDR2 SVGIG (reference sequence). V trimming: 0 bases; J trimming: 7 bases; junction bases outside the gene matches: 6. The CDR3: CAWSVGDRGQNEQFF. The CDR3 coding sequence is TGTGCCTGGAGTGTCGGGGACAGGGGCCAAAATGAGCAGTTCTTC.

This chain uses TRBV7-9 with TRBJ2-5, with 10 bases that match TRBD1. CDR3 length equals 16 residues. V gave up 5 bases and J gave up 2 bases; unmatched junction bases: 8. Germline V gene data show CDR1 as SEHNR and CDR2 as FQNEAQ (reference sequence). CDR3 nucleotide sequence: TGTGCCAGCAGCCTAAGTGGGACAGGGGCGCAAGAGACCCAGTACTTC. Amino acid sequence: CASSLSGTGAQETQYF. The full variable domain, its missing parts supplied by reference TRBV7-9 and TRBJ2-5, is DTGVSQNPRHKITKRGQNVTFRCDPISEHNRLYWYRQTLGQGPEFLTYFQNEAQLEKSRLLSDRFSAERPKGSFSTLEIQRTEQGDSAMYLCASSLSGTGAQETQYFGPGTRLLVL.

The V and J genes are TRBV6-1 and TRBJ2-1; D perhaps matches TRBD1 (6 bases). CDR3 length equals 14 residues. CDR1 is MNHNS, CDR2 SASEGT, per germline. Trimming shortened V by 2 bases and J by 6 bases, and 11 bases separated the two germline ends. DNA of the CDR3: TGTGCCAGCAGTGAAACCGGGACACTCAATGAGCAGTTCTTC. Residues: CASSETGTLNEQFF.

This clone showed up just a few times. V usage is TRBV6-1 and J usage is TRBJ2-7, with D possibly TRBD2 on 6 matching bases. Germline loops: CDR1 MNHNS, CDR2 SASEGT. Trimming removed 2 bases from V and 0 bases from J, with 20 bases in between. This CDR3 contains 18 residues. The CDR3 is CASSEPSRGGRFSYEQYF. DNA for the CDR3: TGTGCCAGCAGTGAACCCTCCCGCGGAGGGAGGTTCTCCTACGAGCAGTACTTC.

The chain combines TRBV19 with TRBJ1-5; the match to TRBD1 covers 8 bases. There are 19 residues in the CDR3. The germline V gene encodes CDR1 LNHDA and CDR2 SQIVND (reference sequence). The J segment lost 0 bases and the V segment lost 5 bases, leaving 15 bases of the junction unmatched. CDR3 bases: TGTGCCAGTAGTGCTCGGACAGGGAGGACTTTGGATAGCAATCAGCCCCAGCATTTT. Its protein is CASSARTGRTLDSNQPQHF. The full variable domain, completed using reference TRBV19 and TRBJ1-5, is DGGITQSPKYLFRKEGQNVTLSCEQNLNHDAMYWYRQDPGQGLRLIYYSQIVNDFQKGDIAEGYSVSREKKESFPLTVTSAQKNPTAFYLCASSARTGRTLDSNQPQHFGDGTRLSIL.

The J gene is TRBJ2-7, the V gene TRBV4-1, with D possibly TRBD1 on 5 matching bases. Trimming stripped 1 base from V and 2 bases from J, with 15 bases between. Germline V gene lookup returns CDR1 MGHRA and CDR2 YSYEKL. The CDR3 consists of 16 residues. The CDR3 loop is CASSQAPDRATYEQYF. As DNA, the CDR3 is TGCGCCAGCAGCCAAGCTCCTGACAGAGCCACCTACGAGCAGTACTTC.

This CDR3 reads CASSSLPTSGRNTGELFF. In nucleotides, the CDR3 is TGTGCCAGCAGCTCCTTGCCGACTAGCGGGAGAAACACCGGGGAGCTGTTTTTT. This sequence joins TRBV7-3 and TRBJ2-2; 12 nucleotides agree with TRBD2. V lost 4 bases to trimming and J lost 2 bases; unmatched junction nucleotides: 8. Germline CDR1 is SGHTA and CDR2 is FQGTGA. This CDR3 is built from 18 residues. The full variable domain, its missing parts supplied by reference TRBV7-3 and TRBJ2-2, is GAGVSQTPSNKVTEKGKYVELRCDPISGHTALYWYRQSLGQGPEFLIYFQGTGAADDSGLPNDRFFAVRPEGSVSTLKIQRTERGDSAVYLCASSSLPTSGRNTGELFFGEGSRLTVL.

The chain couples TRBV13 to TRBJ2-1; 7 nucleotides line up with TRBD2. V trimming: 0 bases; J trimming: 5 bases; junction bases outside the gene matches: 4. The germline V gene encodes CDR1 PRHDT and CDR2 FYEKMQ (reference sequence). The CDR3 runs to 15 residues. This CDR3 reads CASSLGRGSDNEQFF. CDR3 coding DNA: TGTGCCAGCAGCTTAGGCCGCGGGAGCGACAATGAGCAGTTCTTC.

This chain connects TRBV27 to TRBJ2-7; tentative D call: TRBD2 (5 bases). Trimming cost V 0 bases and J 5 bases, with 8 bases left between them. CDR1 is MNHEY and CDR2 is SMNVEV in the germline V gene (reference sequence). The CDR3 has 13 residues. The CDR3: CASSLSGGHEQYF. As DNA, the CDR3 is TGTGCCAGCAGTTTATCAGGCGGGCACGAGCAGTACTTC.

This clone came up once. This chain's CDR3 is CASSQSSIYEQYF. The DNA of the CDR3 is TGTGCCAGCTCACAGTCTAGCATCTACGAGCAGTACTTC. This sequence joins TRBV18 and TRBJ2-7; possibly TRBD2 for D (5 bases). From germline, CDR1 is KGHSH and CDR2 LQKENI. The CDR3 consists of 13 residues. Trimming removed 4 bases at V and 3 bases at J, with 10 bases between.

In its sample, this clone was seen once. The CDR3 coding sequence is TGTGCCAGCAGCGTCAGACCATTACAAATCGGGAATGAGCAGTTCTTC. Translation: CASSVRPLQIGNEQFF. This chain links TRBV11-2 with TRBJ2-1, with D uncertain. From germline, CDR1 is SGHAT and CDR2 FQNNGV. V was shortened by 5 bases and J by 7 bases, with 21 bases between the two germline ends. The CDR3 length is 16 residues.

The V gene is TRBV27, the J gene TRBJ2-5, with D perhaps TRBD2 (6 bases). Germline V gene data show CDR1 as MNHEY and CDR2 as SMNVEV (reference sequence). CDR3 size: 14 residues. The V gene lost 2 bases and the J gene lost 9 bases, with 16 bases spanning the gap. For the CDR3, the DNA is TGTGCCAGCAGTTTACTATCTGATTGGGGGGCCCAGTACTTC. This encodes CASSLLSDWGAQYF.